There are many counts of the clone carrying this T cell receptor (beta chain). Its antigen is unidentified. This sample is part of a study of CD8 T cells in ankylosing spondylitis. Germline V gene data show CDR1 as MGHDK and CDR2 as SYGVNS. The V segment lost 4 bases and the J segment 8 bases; nucleotides outside the gene matches: 2. The CDR3 runs 12 residues. The study, taken as a whole, reports: Disease-linked clones bore a CD8+ phenotype, appearing relatively rarely in peripheral blood. Made up of several highly homologous variants, a TCR beta motif appeared characteristic of ankylosing spondylitis blood.

Making use of molecular barcodes, quantitative 5'-RACE generated TCR beta libraries. TCRdb re-analysed the 5' RACE reads in MiXCR, keeping a single row per CDR3 protein. Found here are tens of thousands of distinct CDR3 sequences, roughly 9% of them singletons; the top ten hold approximately 29%. Input material: blood, either unsorted or a sorted T cell fraction (not recorded which). The sequence was collected from a male donor with ankylosing spondylitis. This chain connects TRBV25-1 to TRBJ2-3; 8 bases align to TRBD2. CDR3 nucleotides: TGTGCCAGCAGTGTTCTAGCGGGTACGCAGTATTTT. This gives the protein CASSVLAGTQYF.